This T cell receptor beta chain was sequenced in a study of T cell responses to AZD1222 COVID-19 vaccine (dated by TCRdb to the early 2020s). Context from the whole study: TCR sequencing was performed for some 250 trial participants, of whom around 210 were given two doses of AZD1222 and about 25 were given two doses of MenACWY control vaccine. Trial participants were enrolled into age subgroups of 18-55, 56-69 and 70-plus years, which contained about 150, 27 and 61 TCR-sequenced participants, respectively.

Spanning cysteine to phenylalanine, the CDR3 consists of 12 amino acids. This entry keeps only the CDR3 DNA: 36 bases, framed from base 1. The V end loses 7 bases and the J end loses 0 bases, and a stretch of 3 bases separates them. Taken from the germline V gene, the CDR1 and CDR2 loops are SGHTA and FQGNSA. What the authors observed across the whole study: Most participants were white British and females outnumbered males, and the authors suggested that clonal diversity may have been underestimated. The vaccine-associated CD4 TCRs covered the entire spike protein, and the dominant responses fell in regions 160-218 and 743-854. In the small 56-69-year group, the increase in depth fell short of significance, most likely because of low power. No day 14 peak-response samples were available, so repertoires were characterized only after the peak T cell response. After two AZD1222 doses, both the breadth and the depth of spike-specific TCRs were significantly higher than at day 0 and than in MenACWY recipients. Only a handful of AZD1222 recipients were SARS-CoV-2 seropositive at baseline, limiting conclusions about previously exposed vaccinees. Epitopes outside the regions mutated in the B.1.351 and B.1.1.7 variants were reportedly recognized by nearly half of the unique spike-specific TCRs.

The time point label on this specimen signifies: about 28 days (+/-7) after the second vaccine dose. Because spike-specific TCR depth and breadth did not differ between the two schedules, AZD1222 recipients who got a second dose at roughly 4 weeks were pooled with those who got a second dose at roughly 12 weeks. Vaccinee samples were obtained from the UK trials COV001 and COV002, which included a single-blind randomized controlled phase 2/3 trial of AZD1222 (ChAdOx1 nCoV-19) in healthy adults. Trial participant PBMC samples were collected at day 0 and day 28 after the second dose for TCRbeta chain sequencing. The CDR3 regions of human TCRbeta chains were subjected to immunosequencing. On the study's bioinformatics: Repertoire TCRs were checked for matches against a reference library of SARS-CoV-2-specific TCRs that had been generated using the MIRA antigen-specificity platform. Breadth was defined as the fraction of unique TCRs that were SARS-CoV-2-associated. Depth was defined as the fraction of total T cells that were SARS-CoV-2-associated. Each spike-specific TCR was assigned to its reactive spike region and to a CD4 or CD8 class using the MIRA data. Log10-transformed breadth and depth values were compared by one-way ANOVA with Sidak's multiple comparisons tests. TCRdb took over this immuneACCESS table, retaining in-frame rearrangements with V and J assigned. Such tables are incomplete; in checked studies, under half of the missing clones stem from an unresolved V gene, and the remainder is unexplained. D and trimming were read from the DNA, whereas the V and J calls and clone size are those reported in that table. This sample has approximately 50,000 clones in its table, and 75% to 90% of those were observed once. The biggest ten clones account for 6.9% of the sample.

As concerns this clone: Its antigen target is currently unknown. It has no much larger one-base neighbor in the sample; base qualities were not kept.

The sample here was peripheral blood, taken 28 days after the second AZD1222 dose. The sequence joins TRBV7-2 to TRBJ2-2, with the D gene too uncertain to name. The sequence came from an adult who received the AZD1222 COVID-19 vaccine. The DNA sequence is TGTGCCAGCACCACGAACACCGGGGAGCTGTTTTTT. Protein translation: CASTTNTGELFF. The reference TRBV7-2 and TRBJ2-2 proteins fill in what lies around the CDR3, so the full variable domain reads GAGVSQSPSNKVTEKGKDVELRCDPISGHTALYWYRQSLGQGLEFLIYFQGNSAPDKSGLPSDRFSAERTGGSVSTLTIQRTQQEDSAVYLCASTTNTGELFFGEGSRLTVL.